This note documents a single T cell receptor (beta chain) sequence. These data come from a study of blood T cell repertoires in COVID-19. V dropped 6 bases and J dropped 7; count of bases not matched to a gene: 6. The CDR3 sequence is 13 residues long. Germline lookup yields CDR1 MNHEY and CDR2 SVGAGI. Data came from immunoSEQ multiplex PCR; TCRdb stores just in-frame clones and leaves some out. This sample carries 90,000 to 120,000 clones, 89% of them seen once, and the ten largest clones take 4.5% to 6%. Material for sequencing was peripheral blood. This sequence originates from a middle-aged man with active or convalescent COVID-19. The V and J genes are TRBV6-5 and TRBJ1-2; 9 bases line up with TRBD1. CDR3: CASRTGGRSGYTF. In DNA form, the CDR3 reads TGTGCCAGCAGGACAGGGGGTCGGAGTGGCTACACCTTC.